The present T cell receptor (beta chain) was sequenced within a study of T cells in Graves' hyperthyroidism and ophthalmopathy. Across the study: Peripheral blood was collected at initial diagnosis, before any treatment.

Amplification targeted TCR beta CDR3 regions from RNA transcripts. Primed by the HTBI set, a first-round RT-PCR was run on the TCR CDR3. TCRdb called the multiplex PCR reads again in MiXCR, with one record for every CDR3 protein. Among a few hundred thousand distinct CDR3 sequences listed, roughly 23% were seen once. The CDR3 sequence is 14 residues long. The V and J ends lost 7 bases and 5 bases, in that order; junction bases with no gene match: 13. From germline, CDR1 is DFQATT and CDR2 SNEGSKA (reference sequence). This clonotype was seen more than once but under ten times. As yet, its antigen is unknown. General observations from the study: Most clonotypes that expanded in the thyroid above 0.001 also showed up in blood.

Graves' hyperthyroidism was deemed stable absent ophthalmopathy progression within 18 months. The rearrangement uses TRBV20-1 and TRBJ2-7; 8 bases match TRBD1. This TCR was sampled from a woman aged 45-59 years with Graves' hyperthyroidism. The specimen sequenced was blood. CDR3: CSVNSRGQIHEQYF. The CDR3 DNA reads TGCAGTGTTAACTCCAGGGGGCAGATCCACGAGCAGTACTTC.